The clone carrying this TCR beta chain was observed a single time. Its target is unknown. V gave up 2 bases and J gave up 7 bases; unmatched junction bases: 9. Germline-derived CDR1 and CDR2 are MNHGY and SAAAGT. CDR3 length equals 16 residues. This sample was included in a study of T cell repertoires in cytomegalovirus infection. Via MiXCR, TCRdb re-called the reads, giving one row per CDR3 protein. Of around 120,000 distinct CDR3 sequences listed, around 45% are singletons. This sequence was found in a human donor in good health (CMV status not recorded). Some clones in this sample may be carry-over from other donors' samples. The V call is TRBV6-8, the J call TRBJ2-1, with TRBD2 identical over 9 bases. Material: CD8+ T cells from cultured PBMCs, obtained from culture after CMV antigen stimulation. Here the CDR3 reads CASSYDPAGGMNEQFF. Here the CDR3 DNA reads TGTGCCAGCAGTTACGATCCGGCGGGGGGGATGAATGAGCAGTTCTTC.